Below, 2 T cell receptor beta chains from the same sample are listed, as sequenced in a study of blood T cell repertoires in COVID-19. Clones were read by immunoSEQ multiplex PCR, and TCRdb kept only the in-frame ones, dropping some. In the table there are under 500,000 clones, around 90% of which are singletons. Source material: PBMCs or T cells enriched from blood (not recorded which). The receptor set was obtained from a woman aged 18-35 years with acute COVID-19.

The J gene is TRBJ2-3, the V gene TRBV7-9; 10 nucleotides agree with TRBD2. Trimming removed 6 bases from V and 3 bases from J; junction bases left unmatched: 9. CDR3 length: 16 amino acids. Germline loops: CDR1 SEHNR, CDR2 FQNEAQ (reference sequence). CDR3 in amino acids: CASSRLAGDLTDTQYF. The CDR3 DNA sequence: TGTGCCAGCAGTCGCCTAGCGGGGGATTTGACAGATACGCAGTATTTT.

The rearrangement links TRBV11-3 to TRBJ2-3; perhaps TRBD2 as D (6 bases). Germline V gene sequence: CDR1 SGHNT, CDR2 YENEEA. The CDR3 runs 15 residues. V shed 4 bases and J shed 2 bases, with 13 bases lying between them. The CDR3, as DNA: TGTGCCAGCAGCTCGGGACTGCTTAACACAGATACGCAGTATTTT. Translating it yields CASSSGLLNTDTQYF.